The 21 T cell receptor beta chains below come from one sample, sequenced in a study of metastatic and nonmetastatic thyroid tumors. Each patient went into thyroid surgery without having received any treatment. TCRdb reanalyzed the PCR reads via MiXCR. The data contain approximately 65,000 clones, under 5% of them singletons. The sample consisted of blood. The receptors originated from a female donor with papillary thyroid cancer or a benign thyroid nodule (not recorded which). Some clones in this sample may be carry-over from other donors' samples.

This clone was observed a few times. A read error may be the cause here, since a much bigger clone is one base away. The rearrangement links TRBV4-1 to TRBJ2-1; D not resolved. Looked up from germline, CDR1 is MGHRA and CDR2 is YSYEKL. This CDR3 comprises 16 residues. CDR3 in DNA: TGCGCCAGCATCCAAGAAGGGCGGAGCTCCTACAATGAGCAGTTCTTC. Translating gives CASIQEGRSSYNEQFF.

This clone was seen many times. Within the sample, other DNA sequences also encode this same CDR3. V is TRBV3-1 and J is TRBJ1-4, with D perhaps TRBD1 (5 bases). CDR3 length: 16 amino acids. V lost 0 bases and J 7 bases, leaving 15 bases between the germline ends. Germline CDR1 reads LGHDT; CDR2 reads YNNKEL (reference sequence). This CDR3 reads CASSQERGGAGEKLFF. The DNA for the CDR3 is TGTGCCAGCAGCCAAGAGCGAGGAGGGGCGGGTGAAAAACTGTTTTTT.

The table lists this clone with many counts. The chain is built from TRBV19 and TRBJ2-1; 10 bases align to TRBD2. The CDR3 extends over 18 amino acids. The V and J ends lost 5 bases and 3 bases, in that order; junction bases with no gene match: 13. CDR1 is LNHDA and CDR2 is SQIVND in the germline V gene (reference sequence). The CDR3 DNA follows: TGTGCCAGTAGTGCTGGCCTCTTTACTAGCGGGAACTACAATGAGCAGTTCTTC. As protein: CASSAGLFTSGNYNEQFF.

The rearrangement links TRBV6-1 to TRBJ1-6; no firm D call. CDR1 and CDR2 from the germline V gene are MNHNS and SASEGT. The CDR3 spans 16 residues. Trimming removed 6 bases from V and 0 bases from J, with 12 bases in between. The CDR3 region is CASRTPGYSYNSPLHF. CDR3 in DNA: TGTGCCAGCAGGACTCCGGGGTACTCCTATAATTCACCCCTCCACTTT.

Regarding this clone: Given a much more abundant clone one base away, this may be a read error. V is TRBV9 and J is TRBJ2-5; TRBD1 might be the D (6 bases). Germline lookup yields CDR1 SGDLS and CDR2 YYNGEE. V was shortened by 0 bases and J by 4 bases, with 16 bases between the two germline ends. The CDR3 extends over 16 amino acids. The CDR3 DNA reads as TGTGCCAGCAGCGTAGTTCTCCAGGGGATGGGAGAGACCCAGTACTTC. Translated, it gives CASSVVLQGMGETQYF.

This chain links TRBV5-1 with TRBJ2-3; no clear D. CDR3 length: 14 amino acids. The V gene's germline CDR1 is SGHRS and CDR2 YFSETQ. Trimming removed 2 bases from V and 6 bases from J, with 13 bases in between. CDR3 DNA: TGCGCCAGCAGCTTAGGTGTTCACACGGATACGCAGTATTTT. Amino acid sequence: CASSLGVHTDTQYF.

This clone was counted only a few times. The chain combines TRBV5-1 with TRBJ2-1, with 8 bases lining up with TRBD1. V dropped 3 bases and J dropped 1; count of bases not matched to a gene: 15. The CDR3 consists of 19 residues. Germline lookup yields CDR1 SGHRS and CDR2 YFSETQ. CDR3 in amino acids: CASSSRTGLRLASYNEQFF. The CDR3 region has the DNA TGCGCCAGCAGCTCCCGGACAGGGCTGCGGCTGGCGTCCTACAATGAGCAGTTCTTC. The whole variable domain, filled in from reference TRBV5-1 and TRBJ2-1, reads KAGVTQTPRYLIKTRGQQVTLSCSPISGHRSVSWYQQTPGQGLQFLFEYFSETQRNKGNFPGRFSGRQFSNSRSEMNVSTLELGDSALYLCASSSRTGLRLASYNEQFFGPGTRLTVL.

Many counts were recorded for this clone. V is TRBV19 and J is TRBJ2-1; D may be TRBD1 (5 bases). In germline, CDR1 is LNHDA, CDR2 SQIVND (reference sequence). V gave up 6 bases and J gave up 0 bases, with 15 bases separating them. This CDR3 region has 16 residues. CDR3 protein: CASRRAGKSSYNEQFF. CDR3 nucleotide sequence: TGTGCCAGTAGGCGTGCAGGGAAGAGCTCCTACAATGAGCAGTTCTTC.

This clone was recorded many times. This CDR3 is CASRGVTDTQYF. For the CDR3, the DNA is TGTGCCAGTCGGGGAGTCACAGATACGCAGTATTTT. The gene calls are TRBV19 and TRBJ2-3; the D gene is possibly TRBD2 (5 bases). The CDR3 contains 12 residues. The V gene's germline CDR1 is LNHDA and CDR2 SQIVND (reference sequence). V lost 8 bases to trimming and J lost 2 bases, with 8 bases between them.

This clone has at least ten counts. The chain joins TRBV6-5 to TRBJ2-7, with D tentatively TRBD1 (6 bases). Germline V gene sequence: CDR1 MNHEY, CDR2 SVGAGI. The V end lost 0 bases, the J end lost 3 bases, and 9 bases lay between the germline ends. The CDR3 is 14 residues long. In DNA form, the CDR3 reads TGTGCCAGCAGTTACTCGAGGGGGAGCTACGAGCAGTACTTC. It specifies CASSYSRGSYEQYF.

J is TRBJ2-2 and V is TRBV6-2 or TRBV6-3, with TRBD2 matching 12 bases. CDR1 MNHEY and CDR2 SVGEGT come from the germline V gene. This CDR3 has 15 residues. The ends lost 7 bases at V and 11 bases at J; junction bases unmatched: 11. CDR3 sequence (DNA): TGTGCCAGCACCAAACTAGCGGGAGGAGACGGAGAGCTGTTTTTT. It translates to CASTKLAGGDGELFF.

This clone was detected a few times. J is TRBJ1-2 and V is TRBV19; unclear D gene. Germline values: CDR1 LNHDA, CDR2 SQIVND (reference sequence). Between the trimmed V and J ends, which lost 7 bases and 9 bases, there was a span of 21 bases. This CDR3 spans 14 amino acids. The CDR3 protein is CASITPGYRACYTF. Here the CDR3 DNA reads TGTGCCAGTATTACTCCGGGATACCGGGCGTGCTACACCTTC.

The V gene is TRBV7-9, the J gene TRBJ2-1; no clear D gene. V lost 7 bases and J lost 0, with 13 bases in between. Germline CDR1 SEHNR, CDR2 FQNEAQ (reference sequence). The length of the CDR3 is 15 residues. This CDR3 is CASTHGPSSYNEQFF. The DNA for the CDR3 is TGTGCCAGCACCCACGGACCAAGCTCCTACAATGAGCAGTTCTTC.

This clone has a count of ten or more. The sample carries other DNA sequences with the same CDR3. The V call is TRBV18, the J call TRBJ2-3; a weak D match, TRBD2 (6 bases). This CDR3 has 12 residues. The germline V gene has CDR1 KGHSH and CDR2 LQKENI. Trimming removed 5 bases from V and 7 bases from J, with 10 bases in between. The CDR3 reads CASSSLAHTQYF. The CDR3 DNA reads TGTGCCAGCTCATCGCTAGCGCATACGCAGTATTTT.

In this sample, this clone turned up a few times. The V gene is TRBV7-3, the J gene TRBJ2-1; no reliable D call. Germline CDR1 SGHTA, CDR2 FQGTGA. This CDR3 contains 13 residues. The V end was cut by 5 bases, the J end by 4 bases, with 9 bases between. Here the CDR3 DNA reads TGTGCCAGCAGCCTCGACTCTTACAATGAGCAGTTCTTC. Its protein is CASSLDSYNEQFF.

There are many counts of this clone. The genes are TRBV7-8 and TRBJ2-3, with D unresolved. The CDR3 is made up of 18 amino acids. Germline CDR1 is SGHVS and CDR2 is FQNEAQ. Deletions cut 2 bases from V and 0 bases from J, with 18 bases between. CDR3 loop: CASSLSSGFETSTDTQYF. The CDR3 DNA reads TGTGCCAGCAGCTTATCGTCGGGTTTCGAGACTAGCACAGATACGCAGTATTTT. The whole variable domain, remainder taken from reference TRBV7-8 and TRBJ2-3, is GAGVSQSPRYKVAKRGQDVALRCDPISGHVSLFWYQQALGQGPEFLTYFQNEAQLDKSGLPSDRFFAERPEGSVSTLKIQRTQQEDSAVYLCASSLSSGFETSTDTQYFGPGTRLTVL.

The chain links TRBV6-2 or TRBV6-3 to TRBJ2-7; perhaps TRBD2 as D (6 bases). Trimming left V 6 bases short and J 4 bases short, with 19 bases between. The germline V gene encodes CDR1 MNHEY and CDR2 SVGEGT. The CDR3 contains 15 residues. CDR3 nucleotides: TGTGCCAGCAGCCCCATCGGAGGGGCTTTTTACGAGCAGTACTTC. Its translation is CASSPIGGAFYEQYF.

This clone was observed many times. The rearrangement uses TRBV20-1 and TRBJ2-1, with D unclear. Per germline, CDR1 DFQATT and CDR2 SNEGSKA (reference sequence). Trimming took off 1 base at V and 8 bases at J, with 9 bases between the two ends. The CDR3 has 12 amino acids. The CDR3 region has the DNA TGCAGTGCTAGAGGGGTAGTAGATGAGCAGTTCTTC. This translates into CSARGVVDEQFF.

This clone was observed at least ten times. This rearrangement joins TRBV2 to TRBJ2-1; TRBD2 might be the D (6 bases). This CDR3 has 10 amino acids. V lost 6 bases and J lost 13, with 10 bases in between. CDR1 and CDR2 from the germline V gene are SNHLY and FYNNEI. The CDR3 here is CASRWRAQFF. Written as DNA, the CDR3 is TGTGCCAGCAGGTGGAGGGCCCAGTTCTTC.

This clone was seen ten or more times. The chain is built from TRBV24-1 and TRBJ2-7, with unresolved D. Trimming removed 2 bases at V and 3 bases at J, with 1 base between. Per germline, CDR1 KGHDR and CDR2 SFDVKD. This CDR3 is built from 11 residues. The CDR3 loop is CATSDYYEQYF. Here the CDR3 DNA reads TGTGCCACCAGTGATTACTACGAGCAGTACTTC.

The table lists this clone with many counts. The CDR3 sequence: CASSIAARTNYGYTF. CDR3 DNA sequence: TGTGCCAGTAGTATAGCGGCGAGGACTAACTATGGCTACACCTTC. The chain links TRBV19 to TRBJ1-2; no clear D gene. Per the germline V gene, CDR1 is LNHDA and CDR2 is SQIVND (reference sequence). The CDR3 is 15 amino acids. The V end was cut by 1 base, the J end by 0 bases, with 9 bases between.